The 31 T cell receptor beta chains below all came from one sample that was sequenced in a study of blood T cell repertoires in COVID-19. Produced via immunoSEQ multiplex PCR; TCRdb's table is partial and in-frame only. The sample includes about 210,000 clones, roughly 90% of them seen just once. Sequenced sample: PBMCs or T cells enriched from blood (not recorded which). The receptors here all came from a man younger than 35 with acute COVID-19.

This rearrangement joins TRBV27 to TRBJ2-5, with D maybe TRBD2 (6 bases). V lost 6 bases to trimming and J lost 3 bases, with 17 bases between them. This CDR3 is built from 15 residues. Germline CDR1 and CDR2: MNHEY and SMNVEV (reference sequence). CDR3 residues: CASRGWFSGKETQYF. The CDR3 nucleotides read TGTGCCAGCAGGGGGTGGTTTAGCGGAAAAGAGACCCAGTACTTC.

V is TRBV25-1 and J is TRBJ2-1; 13 bases fit TRBD2. The germline V gene has CDR1 MGHDK and CDR2 SYGVNS. J was trimmed by 8 bases and V by 3 bases; bases with no gene match: 7. The CDR3 has 16 residues. The CDR3 DNA reads as TGTGCCAGCAGTGATGGACTAGCGGGAGAACGTTATGAGCAGTTCTTC. Its protein product is CASSDGLAGERYEQFF.

The J gene is TRBJ1-1, the V gene TRBV6-5; maybe TRBD1 (6 bases). The CDR3 length is 12 residues. Germline assignment: CDR1 MNHEY and CDR2 SVGAGI. V was trimmed by 8 bases and J by 1 base, leaving 8 bases between them. The CDR3, as DNA: TGTGCCAGCCGACAGGCGAACACTGAAGCTTTCTTT. Translation gives CASRQANTEAFF.

The chain combines TRBV7-8 with TRBJ1-6, with no clear D. The V end lost 3 bases, the J end lost 6 bases, and 9 bases lay between the germline ends. Per germline, CDR1 SGHVS and CDR2 FQNEAQ. The CDR3 loop spans 14 amino acids. This chain's CDR3 is CASSFKSSNSPLHF. In DNA form, the CDR3 reads TGTGCCAGCAGCTTTAAGAGTTCTAATTCACCCCTCCACTTT.

J is TRBJ1-2 and V is TRBV10-3; a possible D gene is TRBD1 (6 bases). The CDR3 is made up of 15 amino acids. The V end lost 4 bases, the J end lost 4 bases, and 16 bases lay between the germline ends. The germline gives CDR1 ENHRY, CDR2 SYGVKD. In DNA form, the CDR3 reads TGTGCCATCAGTGGGGGCAGGGGAAGTGTCTATGGCTACACCTTC. Amino acid sequence: CAISGGRGSVYGYTF.

V and J are TRBV29-1 and TRBJ2-7, with 9 bases aligning to TRBD1. Germline V gives CDR1 SQVTM, CDR2 ANQGSEA. CDR3 size: 13 residues. After removal of 5 bases from V and 6 bases from J, the junction contained 8 bases not matched to a gene. The CDR3 nucleotides read TGCAGCGTTTCCCGGGACAGGGACGGCGAGCAGTACTTC. This gives the protein CSVSRDRDGEQYF.

V usage is TRBV11-3 and J usage is TRBJ2-7; 11 positions agree with TRBD2. The length of the CDR3 is 17 residues. The germline gives CDR1 SGHNT, CDR2 YENEEA. Trimming removed 4 bases from V and 5 bases from J; junction bases left unmatched: 13. Here the CDR3 DNA reads TGTGCCAGCAGCTCCTTTCGACTAGCGGGAAGGGAGGACGAGCAGTACTTC. It yields the protein CASSSFRLAGREDEQYF.

This clone was seen once. The rearrangement uses TRBV11-2 and TRBJ1-2; D not resolved. This CDR3 has 14 residues. The V gene's germline CDR1 is SGHAT and CDR2 FQNNGV. V lost 5 bases and J 7 bases, leaving 17 bases between the germline ends. The CDR3: CASSRGPGAGGYTF. The CDR3 DNA reads as TGTGCCAGCAGCCGAGGGCCGGGAGCAGGTGGCTACACCTTC.

The gene calls are TRBV5-5 and TRBJ1-1; weak D call: TRBD1 (5 bases). This CDR3 spans 14 amino acids. CDR1 SGHKS and CDR2 YYEKEE come from the germline V gene (reference sequence). Trimming stripped 2 bases from V and 1 base from J, with 9 bases between. The CDR3 DNA reads as TGTGCCAGCAGCTTTGGACAAAAGAACACTGAAGCTTTCTTT. Amino acid sequence: CASSFGQKNTEAFF. The full variable domain, with the rest looked up from reference TRBV5-5 and TRBJ1-1, is DAGVTQSPTHLIKTRGQQVTLRCSPISGHKSVSWYQQVLGQGPQFIFQYYEKEERGRGNFPDRFSARQFPNYSSELNVNALLLGDSALYLCASSFGQKNTEAFFGQGTRLTVV.

This chain uses TRBV4-2 with TRBJ1-1; the D gene is possibly TRBD1 (6 bases). The germline V gene encodes CDR1 LGHNA and CDR2 YNFKEQ. The CDR3 is 17 amino acids. V lost 0 bases and J 4 bases, leaving 18 bases between the germline ends. The CDR3 is CASSQDRWGGPPTEAFF. CDR3 coding DNA: TGTGCCAGCAGCCAAGATCGTTGGGGGGGCCCCCCCACTGAAGCTTTCTTT.

The count of this clone is one. The rearrangement joins TRBV14 to TRBJ2-3; 13 positions agree with TRBD2. CDR3 length: 15 amino acids. The germline V gene encodes CDR1 SGHDN and CDR2 FVKESK. Trimming removed 4 bases from V and 5 bases from J; junction bases left unmatched: 3. The CDR3 protein is CASSLTSGRGDTQYF. DNA of the CDR3: TGTGCCAGCAGCCTAACTAGCGGGAGGGGAGATACGCAGTATTTT.

The rearrangement joins TRBV5-4 to TRBJ1-1; D remains unclear. CDR3 length: 13 residues. In germline, CDR1 is SGHNT, CDR2 YYREEE (reference sequence). V lost 2 bases to trimming and J lost 4 bases, with 9 bases between them. The CDR3 DNA sequence: TGTGCCAGCAGCTTTCAAGGCGGCACTGAAGCTTTCTTT. Amino acid sequence: CASSFQGGTEAFF.

V usage is TRBV7-8 and J usage is TRBJ2-5, with 10 bases identical to TRBD2. There are 17 residues in the CDR3. V gave up 0 bases and J gave up 2 bases; unmatched junction bases: 6. Germline assignment: CDR1 SGHVS and CDR2 FQNEAQ. CDR3 DNA: TGTGCCAGCAGCTTAGCGCGTACTAGCGGGATACAAGAGACCCAGTACTTC. This encodes CASSLARTSGIQETQYF. Complete variable domain (other parts from reference TRBV7-8 and TRBJ2-5): GAGVSQSPRYKVAKRGQDVALRCDPISGHVSLFWYQQALGQGPEFLTYFQNEAQLDKSGLPSDRFFAERPEGSVSTLKIQRTQQEDSAVYLCASSLARTSGIQETQYFGPGTRLLVL.

V is TRBV6-5 and J is TRBJ1-3, with TRBD1 matching over 7 bases. The CDR3 totals 13 residues. V lost 7 bases to trimming and J lost 6 bases; unmatched junction nucleotides: 6. Germline CDR1 MNHEY, CDR2 SVGAGI. In DNA form, the CDR3 reads TGTGCCAGCAAACAGGGGCAGGCAAACACCATATATTTT. Amino acids: CASKQGQANTIYF.

This chain links TRBV30 with TRBJ2-7, with D perhaps TRBD2 (6 bases). Germline V gives CDR1 GTSNPN, CDR2 SVGIG (reference sequence). Trimming pared 0 bases from V and 5 bases from J, leaving 17 bases between. CDR3 size: 15 residues. CDR3 sequence reads: CAWSVGNGGRDEQYF. CDR3 coding DNA: TGTGCCTGGAGTGTAGGAAACGGGGGTCGGGACGAGCAGTACTTC.

The chain combines TRBV28 with TRBJ2-7, with D perhaps TRBD1 (7 bases). V lost 7 bases, J lost 3 bases, and 16 bases lay in between. Looked up from germline, CDR1 is MDHEN and CDR2 is SYDVKM. The CDR3 length is 14 residues. The CDR3 spells CASKEGAGLYEQYF. CDR3 bases: TGTGCCAGCAAGGAGGGGGCAGGTCTCTACGAGCAGTACTTC. Full variable domain (rest looked up from reference TRBV28 and TRBJ2-7): DVKVTQSSRYLVKRTGEKVFLECVQDMDHENMFWYRQDPGLGLRLIYFSYDVKMKEKGDIPEGYSVSREKKERFSLILESASTNQTSMYLCASKEGAGLYEQYFGPGTRLTVT.

This chain joins TRBV14 and TRBJ2-3; TRBD2 matches 8 bases. CDR1 is SGHDN, CDR2 FVKESK, per germline. The length of the CDR3 is 16 residues. J lost 6 bases, V lost 2 bases, and 10 bases had no gene match. The CDR3 sequence: CASSQMGVTGGDTQYF. The CDR3 nucleotides are TGTGCCAGCAGCCAAATGGGTGTAACGGGAGGGGATACGCAGTATTTT.

The CDR3 is CASSPSTDTQYF. Here the CDR3 DNA reads TGCGCCAGCAGCCCGAGCACAGATACGCAGTATTTT. The chain has TRBV10-2 and TRBJ2-3; no firm D call. The germline V gene encodes CDR1 WSHSY and CDR2 SAAADI. Trimming stripped 6 bases from V and 0 bases from J, with 4 bases between. This CDR3 contains 12 residues.

V usage is TRBV27 and J usage is TRBJ2-5; the D is unclear. CDR3 length: 15 amino acids. CDR1 is MNHEY and CDR2 is SMNVEV in the germline V gene (reference sequence). V shed 0 bases and J shed 2 bases, with 10 bases lying between them. The CDR3 sequence is CASSLSSFYQETQYF. The CDR3 nucleotides read TGTGCCAGCAGTTTATCTAGCTTTTATCAAGAGACCCAGTACTTC.

The chain carries TRBV11-3 and TRBJ2-7; 8 nucleotides agree with TRBD1. The CDR3 has 14 amino acids. Trimming removed 3 bases from V and 6 bases from J; junction bases left unmatched: 7. The V gene's germline CDR1 is SGHNT and CDR2 YENEEA. Here the CDR3 reads CASSFIQGVGEQYF. The CDR3 region has the DNA TGTGCCAGCAGCTTTATACAGGGGGTTGGCGAGCAGTACTTC.

The chain carries TRBV4-1 and TRBJ1-4; D gene unclear. Trimming left V 1 base short and J 4 bases short, with 10 bases between. The CDR3 has 15 amino acids. Germline V CDR1 and CDR2: MGHRA, YSYEKL. The CDR3 reads CASSQGGGFNEKLFF. DNA for the CDR3: TGCGCCAGCAGCCAAGGGGGAGGGTTTAATGAAAAACTGTTTTTT.

The chain links TRBV28 to TRBJ1-1, with TRBD1 matching 10 bases. Trimming removed 6 bases from V and 3 bases from J; junction bases left unmatched: 7. Germline assignment: CDR1 MDHEN and CDR2 SYDVKM. The CDR3 runs to 15 residues. The CDR3 DNA reads as TGTGCCAGCAGGATCGTGGGGACAGGGGACACTGAAGCTTTCTTT. It codes for CASRIVGTGDTEAFF.

The chain combines TRBV4-1 with TRBJ2-7; 7 bases are a match to TRBD2. V lost 3 bases and J lost 5; bases outside the gene matches: 16. This CDR3 has 17 residues. Germline assignment: CDR1 MGHRA and CDR2 YSYEKL. In nucleotides, the CDR3 is TGCGCCAGCAGCCACACCCCGGGGGGAGGGGTTCAGGACGAGCAGTACTTC. Translated, it gives CASSHTPGGGVQDEQYF.

The chain is built from TRBV5-1 and TRBJ1-2, with 9 positions matching TRBD1. V dropped 5 bases and J dropped 2; count of bases not matched to a gene: 4. CDR1 is SGHRS and CDR2 is YFSETQ in the germline V gene. This CDR3 contains 14 residues. In DNA form, the CDR3 reads TGCGCCAGCAGACCGGGGACAGGGAACTATGGCTACACCTTC. As protein: CASRPGTGNYGYTF.

This clone was seen only once. The J gene is TRBJ2-7, the V gene TRBV10-1, with a possible D match to TRBD1 (5 bases). V lost 4 bases, J lost 2 bases, and 12 bases lay in between. CDR3 size: 14 residues. CDR1 is WNHNN, CDR2 SYGVQD, per germline (reference sequence). CDR3 nucleotides: TGCGCCAGCAGTGGCTACAGGTCTCCCTACGAGCAGTACTTC. It specifies CASSGYRSPYEQYF.

The CDR3: CASSLTGSGKETQYF. The DNA for the CDR3 is TGTGCCAGCAGCTTAACTGGGAGTGGGAAAGAGACCCAGTACTTC. The chain combines TRBV7-9 with TRBJ2-5, with a possible D match to TRBD2 (5 bases). CDR1 and CDR2 from the germline V gene are SEHNR and FQNEAQ (reference sequence). V was shortened by 2 bases and J by 3 bases, with 13 bases between the two germline ends. The CDR3 runs 15 residues.

J is TRBJ1-5 and V is TRBV21-1; the D call in the table, TRBD1, was not verified against the DNA. TRBV21-1 represents a pseudogene. The CDR3 is 16 amino acids. CDR3 protein: CASSQGSRYSNQPQHF. The CDR3 region has the DNA TGTGCCAGCAGCCAGGGGTCCAGATATAGCAATCAGCCCCAGCATTTT.

The chain is built from TRBV28 and TRBJ1-2; D not certain. Per germline, CDR1 MDHEN and CDR2 SYDVKM. The CDR3 contains 15 residues. Trimming took 6 bases from V and 3 from J, leaving 17 bases between them. The chain's CDR3 is CASSSTGSMDYGYTF. CDR3 sequence (DNA): TGTGCCAGCAGCTCAACGGGGTCTATGGACTATGGCTACACCTTC.

This clone was counted ten times or more. This chain joins TRBV18 and TRBJ2-1; D is perhaps TRBD2 (5 bases). The germline gives CDR1 KGHSH, CDR2 LQKENI. Trimming took off 5 bases at V and 5 bases at J, with 10 bases between the two ends. CDR3 length: 13 residues. As DNA, the CDR3 is TGTGCCAGCTCAGCGGTGGAGGACAATGAGCAGTTCTTC. Its protein is CASSAVEDNEQFF.

V is TRBV28 and J is TRBJ2-7; possibly TRBD1 for D (5 bases). Germline V gives CDR1 MDHEN, CDR2 SYDVKM. The CDR3 consists of 13 residues. Trimming took off 7 bases at V and 5 bases at J, with 15 bases between the two ends. The DNA for the CDR3 is TGTGCCAGCACCCTCCAGGGTATCGACGAGCAGTACTTC. Its protein product is CASTLQGIDEQYF.

The rearrangement joins TRBV4-1 to TRBJ2-1; 12 positions agree with TRBD2. V lost 1 base and J lost 9; bases outside the gene matches: 1. CDR3 length equals 14 residues. The germline CDR1 and CDR2 sequences are MGHRA and YSYEKL. Here the CDR3 DNA reads TGCGCCAGCAGCCAAGGGGGACTAGCGGGTGAGCAGTTCTTC. Its translation is CASSQGGLAGEQFF.